Ten or more counts support the clone carrying this T cell receptor beta chain. The antigen remains unidentified. This sample is drawn from a study of molecular identifiers for immune sequencing clone quantification. Study-wide points: Identical barcode-sharing TCR molecules could lead to underestimated sizes for highly expanded clones.

In preparing bulk TCR libraries, previously described methods and listed TCR primers were used. From the PCR reads, TCRdb called clonotypes with MiXCR, one entry per CDR3 protein. The sample gives about 630,000 distinct CDR3 sequences, roughly 25% of which show up once; 0.75% to 0.8% is in the top ten. Preparation of naive CD8 libraries involved roughly 17,000 to 1,000,000 sorted cells and 10%, 30% or 50% RNA. Sorted naive CD8 T cells were those defined as CD8+CD4-CCR7+CD45RA+. V gave up 3 bases and J gave up 5 bases, with 7 bases separating them. CDR3 length: 13 residues. Looked up from germline, CDR1 is LGHDT and CDR2 is YNNKEL (reference sequence).

Sample: naive CD8+ T cells from blood, with Jurkat cell RNA spiked in. The subset here: FACS-sorted CD8+CD4-CCR7+CD45RA+ naive T cells. The V gene is TRBV3-1, the J gene TRBJ2-2; maybe TRBD2 (6 bases). The clonotype comes from a human donor in good health. Some libraries in this study had Jurkat cell RNA spiked in. CDR3: CASSQTSTGELFF. The CDR3 nucleotides read TGTGCCAGCAGCCAGACTAGTACCGGGGAGCTGTTTTTT.